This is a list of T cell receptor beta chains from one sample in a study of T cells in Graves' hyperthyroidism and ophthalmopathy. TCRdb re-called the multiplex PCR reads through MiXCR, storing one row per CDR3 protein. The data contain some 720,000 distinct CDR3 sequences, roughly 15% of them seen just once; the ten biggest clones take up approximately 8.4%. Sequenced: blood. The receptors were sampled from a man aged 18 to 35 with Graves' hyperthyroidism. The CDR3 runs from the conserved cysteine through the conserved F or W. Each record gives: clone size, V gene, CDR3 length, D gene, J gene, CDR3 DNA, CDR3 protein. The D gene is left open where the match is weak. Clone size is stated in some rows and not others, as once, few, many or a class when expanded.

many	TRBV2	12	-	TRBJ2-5	TGTGCCAGCAGAGGGGATGGGGAGACCCAGTACTTC	CASRGDGETQYF
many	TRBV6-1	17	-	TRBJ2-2	TGTGCCAGCAGTTGGGGTCAGGGGGGCGCTAACACCGGGGAGCTGTTTTTT	CASSWGQGGANTGELFF
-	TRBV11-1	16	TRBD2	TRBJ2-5	TGTGCCAGCAGCACCGGGACTAGCGGGAGAGCAGAGACCCAGTACTTC	CASSTGTSGRAETQYF
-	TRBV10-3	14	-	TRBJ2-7	TGTGCCATCAGTGAGCTCGATAGCTCCTACGAGGAGTACTTC	CAISELDSSYEEYF
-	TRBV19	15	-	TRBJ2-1	TGTGCCAGTAGTATGGGCCGGTACTCCTACAATGAGCAGTTCTTC	CASSMGRYSYNEQFF
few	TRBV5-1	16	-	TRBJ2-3	TGCGCCAGCAGCTTAGGTCCCGGGACGTGGACAGATACGCAGTATTTT	CASSLGPGTWTDTQYF
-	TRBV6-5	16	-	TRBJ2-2	TGTGCCAGCAGTTACTCGATCGGGGATTGGGCCGGGGAGCTGTTTTTT	CASSYSIGDWAGELFF
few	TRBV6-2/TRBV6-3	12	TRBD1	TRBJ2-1	TGTGCCAGCACACAGGGGTACAATGAGCAGTTCTTC	CASTQGYNEQFF
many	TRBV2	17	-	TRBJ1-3	TGTGCCAGCAGCGCCCGGGGGGGACCGACCTCTGGAAACACCATATATTTT	CASSARGGPTSGNTIYF
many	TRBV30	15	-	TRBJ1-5	TGTGCCTGGAGTGTCGACAGGCCACTAAATCAGCCCCAGCATTTT	CAWSVDRPLNQPQHF
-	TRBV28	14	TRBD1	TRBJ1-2	TGTGCCAGCAGGGGGACAGGGGTTGTTTTGAACTACACCTTC	CASRGTGVVLNYTF
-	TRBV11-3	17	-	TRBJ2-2	TGTGCCAGCAGCCCTTCGTGGGGAGTCGCGAACACCGGGGAGCTGTTTTTT	CASSPSWGVANTGELFF
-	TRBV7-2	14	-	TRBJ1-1	TGTGCCAGCACCTTTAGGGGAGGACCTCACGGAGCTTTCTTT	CASTFRGGPHGAFF
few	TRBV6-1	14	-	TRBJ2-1	TGTGCCAGCAGCTCCGGGGCGGAGGACCATGAGCAGTTCTTC	CASSSGAEDHEQFF
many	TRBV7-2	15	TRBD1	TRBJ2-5	TGTGCCAGCAGCTTAGATGTGACAGGGGGGAAGACCCAGTACTTC	CASSLDVTGGKTQYF
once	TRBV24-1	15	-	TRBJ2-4	TGTGCCACCAGTGATGGGGCTATCGAGGGGGACATTCAGTACTTC	CATSDGAIEGDIQYF
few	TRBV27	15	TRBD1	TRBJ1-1	TGTGCCAGCACCGCAATTCAGGGGGAGTACACTGAAGCTTTCTTT	CASTAIQGEYTEAFF
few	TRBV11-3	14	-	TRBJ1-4	TGTGCCAGCAGCCTAGCAGATTACGGTGAAAAACTGTTTTTT	CASSLADYGEKLFF
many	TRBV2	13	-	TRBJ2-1	TGTGCCAGCAGTGGGTACTCGGACAGTGAGCAGTTCTTC	CASSGYSDSEQFF
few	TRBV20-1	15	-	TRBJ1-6	TGCAGTGCTATGCCCCGTTGGGATGATAATTCACCCCTCCACTTT	CSAMPRWDDNSPLHF
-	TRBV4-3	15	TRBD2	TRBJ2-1	TGCGCCAGCAGCCAATTGTGGGAGGGTCCGTATGAGCAGTTCTTC	CASSQLWEGPYEQFF
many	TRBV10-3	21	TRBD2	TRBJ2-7	TGTGCCATCAGTGAGTCGACAGGGGCGAGCCCAAATAGCGGGAGGGCCCACGAGCAGTACTTC	CAISESTGASPNSGRAHEQYF
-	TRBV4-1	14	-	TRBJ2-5	TGCGCCAGCAGCCAGACGGGGTCCGTGGAGACCCAGTACTTC	CASSQTGSVETQYF
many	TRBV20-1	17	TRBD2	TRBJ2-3	TGCAGTGCTAGAGTAGCGGGAGACCCGAAGGGCACAGATACGCAGTATTTT	CSARVAGDPKGTDTQYF
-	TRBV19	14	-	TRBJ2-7	TGTGCCAGTAGTATAGCGCCAGGGAGGTACGAGCAGTACTTC	CASSIAPGRYEQYF
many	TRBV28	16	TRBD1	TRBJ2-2	TGTGCCAGCAGCAATACAGGGGCGACGAACACCGGGGAGCTGTTTTTT	CASSNTGATNTGELFF
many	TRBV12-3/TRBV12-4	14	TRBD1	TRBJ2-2	TGTGCCAGCAGCGACAGGGGTGGCACCGGGGAGCTGTTTTTT	CASSDRGGTGELFF
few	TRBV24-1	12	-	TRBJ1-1	TGTGCCCAGACCGGGAGGAACACTGAAGCTTTCTTT	CAQTGRNTEAFF
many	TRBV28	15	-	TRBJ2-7	TGTGCCAGCAGCCCCACCTTGACAGCCTCCTACGAGCAGTACTTC	CASSPTLTASYEQYF
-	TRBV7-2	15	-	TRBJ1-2	TGTGCCAGCAGCTTAGTCTCCTGGGACCGATCAGGCTACACCTTC	CASSLVSWDRSGYTF
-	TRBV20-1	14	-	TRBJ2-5	TGCAGTGCTAGTTCAATGGGGGCAGAAGAGACCCAGTACTTC	CSASSMGAEETQYF
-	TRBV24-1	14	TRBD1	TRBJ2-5	TGTGCCACCGGTGAAACAGGGGACCAAGAGACCCAGTACTTC	CATGETGDQETQYF
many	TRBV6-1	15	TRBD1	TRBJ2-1	TGTGCCAGCAGTCAAGGGGGCAGGGATTACAATGAGCAGTTCTTC	CASSQGGRDYNEQFF
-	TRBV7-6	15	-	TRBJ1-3	TGTGCCAGCACCGAGGTGGCGGGAGGCGGAAACACCATATATTTT	CASTEVAGGGNTIYF
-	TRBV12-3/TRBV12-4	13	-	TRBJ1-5	TGTGCCAGCAGTTTAGCATTCTTTCAGCCCCAGCATTTT	CASSLAFFQPQHF
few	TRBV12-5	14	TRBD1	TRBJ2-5	TGTGCTAGTGGTTCACTCTCAGGGGGAGAGACCCAGTACTTC	CASGSLSGGETQYF
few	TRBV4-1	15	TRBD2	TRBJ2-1	TGCGCCAGCATGGTCCTAGCGGGACCCTACAATGAGCAGTTCTTC	CASMVLAGPYNEQFF